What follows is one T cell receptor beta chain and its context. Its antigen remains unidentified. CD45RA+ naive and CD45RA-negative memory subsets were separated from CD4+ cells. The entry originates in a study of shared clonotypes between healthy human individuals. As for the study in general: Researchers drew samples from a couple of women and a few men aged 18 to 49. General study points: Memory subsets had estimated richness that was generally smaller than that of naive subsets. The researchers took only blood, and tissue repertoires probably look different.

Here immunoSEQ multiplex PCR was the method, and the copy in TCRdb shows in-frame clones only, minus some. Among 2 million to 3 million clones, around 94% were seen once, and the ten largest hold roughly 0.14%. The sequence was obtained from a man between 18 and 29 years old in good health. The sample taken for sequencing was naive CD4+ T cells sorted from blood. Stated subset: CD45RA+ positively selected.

CDR3 sequence: CASSLAKSGAPYEQYF. CDR3 coding DNA: TGTGCCAGCAGCTTAGCAAAAAGTGGGGCACCCTACGAGCAGTACTTC. J is TRBJ2-7 and V is TRBV7-9; possibly TRBD1 for D (5 bases). CDR3 size: 16 residues. Trimming took 0 bases from V and 2 from J, leaving 14 bases between them. CDR1 is SEHNR and CDR2 is FQNEAQ in the germline V gene (reference sequence).